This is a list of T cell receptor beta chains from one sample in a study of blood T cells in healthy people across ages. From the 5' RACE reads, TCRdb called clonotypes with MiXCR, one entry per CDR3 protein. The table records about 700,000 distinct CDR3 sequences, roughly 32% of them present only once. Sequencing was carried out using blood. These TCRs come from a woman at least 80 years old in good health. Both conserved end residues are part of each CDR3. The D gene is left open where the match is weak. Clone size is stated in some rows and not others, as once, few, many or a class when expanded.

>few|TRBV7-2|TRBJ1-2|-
TGTGCCAGCAGCTTAGGGGCAGGGATATCCTACACCTTC
CASSLGAGISYTF
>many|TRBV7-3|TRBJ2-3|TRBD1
TGTGCCAGCAGCCCTGGACAGGTCGCAGATACGCAGTATTTT
CASSPGQVADTQYF
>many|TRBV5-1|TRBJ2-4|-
TGCGCCAGCAGCGCCTCCCCTGGACAGAGAGCCAAAAACATTCAGTACTTC
CASSASPGQRAKNIQYF
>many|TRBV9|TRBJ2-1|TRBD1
TGTGCCAGCAGCGTAAGGACAGGGGGCAATGAGCAGTTCTTC
CASSVRTGGNEQFF
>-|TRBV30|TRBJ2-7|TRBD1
TGTGCCTGCCTATCAGGGGGTAGCTCCTACGAGCAGTACTTC
CACLSGGSSYEQYF
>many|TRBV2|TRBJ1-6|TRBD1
TGTGCCAGCACCTTGGACAGGGGGCACTATAATTCACCCCTCCACTTT
CASTLDRGHYNSPLHF
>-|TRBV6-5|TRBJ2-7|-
TGTGCCAGCAGTGGCGCAGCCTACGAGCAGTACTTC
CASSGAAYEQYF
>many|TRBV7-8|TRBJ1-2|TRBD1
TGTGCCAGCAGCTTAACCGGGACAGGGGGCTCCTACTATGGCTACACCTTC
CASSLTGTGGSYYGYTF
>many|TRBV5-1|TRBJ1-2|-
TGCGCCAGCAGCTTGGTAGGGGGGGCTGGAGGCTACACCTTC
CASSLVGGAGGYTF
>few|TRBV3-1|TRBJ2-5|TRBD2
TGTGCCAGCAGCCAAGAAGAATTTGTATCCGGGACTAGCCAAGAGACCCAGTACTTC
CASSQEEFVSGTSQETQYF
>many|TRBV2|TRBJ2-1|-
TGTGCCAGCGGGAGCGGGTTTAGGCTGTTCTTC
CASGSGFRLFF
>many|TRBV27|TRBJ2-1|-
TGTGCCAGCAGTCCCCTCCTCTTACGGGTCGGCAATGAGCAGTTCTTC
CASSPLLLRVGNEQFF
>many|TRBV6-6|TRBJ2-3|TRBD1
TGTGCCAGCAGCTTCGGACAGGGCTTCACAGATACGCAGTATTTT
CASSFGQGFTDTQYF
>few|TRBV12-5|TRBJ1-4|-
TGTGCTAGTGGTTTGGGAAGACAGGTTAATGAAAAACTGTTTTTT
CASGLGRQVNEKLFF
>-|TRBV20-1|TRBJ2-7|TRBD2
TGCAGTGCTAGAGATAGGACTAGCAACTACGAGCAGTACTTC
CSARDRTSNYEQYF
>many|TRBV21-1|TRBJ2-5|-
TGTGCCAGCAGCAAAGAGCCGGGCGAGCCGGCGAAGACCCAGTACTTC
CASSKEPGEPAKTQYF
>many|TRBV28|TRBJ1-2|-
TGTGCCAGCATGGCGGGGTTTAACTATGGCTACACCTTC
CASMAGFNYGYTF
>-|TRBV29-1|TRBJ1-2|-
TGCAGCGTTGGTGACCAGTTCTATGGCTACACCTTC
CSVGDQFYGYTF
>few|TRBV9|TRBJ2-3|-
TGTGCCAGCAGCCCTTGGGGAGGGGGGCGCACAGATACGCAGTATTTT
CASSPWGGGRTDTQYF
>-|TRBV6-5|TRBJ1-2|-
TGTGCCAGCACCGCGGGGTTGTATGGCTACACCTTC
CASTAGLYGYTF
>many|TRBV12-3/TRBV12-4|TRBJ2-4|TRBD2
TGTGCCAGCAGTTTGGGGACTAGCGGGGGAGACATTCAGTACTTC
CASSLGTSGGDIQYF
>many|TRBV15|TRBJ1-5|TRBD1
TGTGCCACCGACCGGGACAGGGGTAATCAGCCCCAGCATTTT
CATDRDRGNQPQHF
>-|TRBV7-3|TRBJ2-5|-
TGTGTCAGCAGCTGGGGACCGATCAATGAGCAGTACTTC
CVSSWGPINEQYF
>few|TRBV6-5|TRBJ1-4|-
TGTGCCAGCAGTTACTCGAAAAGGCGCGTGGGGGAAAAACTGTTTTTT
CASSYSKRRVGEKLFF
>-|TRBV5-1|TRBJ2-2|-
TGCGCCAGCAGTCCCCTACTGCGAGTCGGGGAGCTGTTTTTT
CASSPLLRVGELFF
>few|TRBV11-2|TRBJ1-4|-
TGTGCCAGCAGCCCCGGACAGAGATCTAATGAAAAACTGTTTTTT
CASSPGQRSNEKLFF
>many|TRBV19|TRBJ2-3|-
TGTGCCAGTAGTATGGGCGGATACACAGATACGCAGTATTTT
CASSMGGYTDTQYF
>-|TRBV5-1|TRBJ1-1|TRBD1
TGCGCCAGCAGCCCAAAGATCGACAGGGTGAACACTGAAGCTTTCTTT
CASSPKIDRVNTEAFF
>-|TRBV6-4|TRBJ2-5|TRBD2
TGTGCCAGCAGCTACAGCCCTAGCGGGATGGGATCACAGACCCAGTACTTC
CASSYSPSGMGSQTQYF
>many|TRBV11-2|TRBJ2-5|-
TGTGCCAGCAGCTGGACAGTCGGGACCCAGTACTTC
CASSWTVGTQYF
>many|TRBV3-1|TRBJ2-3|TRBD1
TGTGCCAGCAGCCAAGCTACCGGACAGGGCACAGATACGCAGTATTTT
CASSQATGQGTDTQYF
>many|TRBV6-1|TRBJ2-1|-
TGTGCCAGCAGTGACCGAAGGAACAGAATGGAGCAGTTCTTC
CASSDRRNRMEQFF
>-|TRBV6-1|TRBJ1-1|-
TGTGCCAGCAGTAGTACGGACGGGAGCACTGAAGCTTTCTTT
CASSSTDGSTEAFF
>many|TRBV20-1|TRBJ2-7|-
TGCAGTGCTAGGATAGCCTACGAGCAGTACTTC
CSARIAYEQYF
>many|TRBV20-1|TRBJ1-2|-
TGCAGTGCTAGAGCGGGACTGAACTATGGCTACACCTTC
CSARAGLNYGYTF
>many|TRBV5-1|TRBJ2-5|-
TGCGCCAGCAGTATTGACGGAGAAGAGACCCAGTACTTC
CASSIDGEETQYF
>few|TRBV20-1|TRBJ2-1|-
TGCAGTGCTACCCCTCGGGCGGTGGGGGATGAGCAGTTCTTC
CSATPRAVGDEQFF
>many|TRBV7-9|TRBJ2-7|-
TGTGCCAGCAGCTTAGTTGGTAACGCCGAGCAGTACTTC
CASSLVGNAEQYF
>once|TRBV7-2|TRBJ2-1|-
TGTGCCAGCAGCTTACATGGGTACAACGAGCAGTTCTTC
CASSLHGYNEQFF
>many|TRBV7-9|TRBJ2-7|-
TGTGCCAGCAGCTTACAGGGCGAGCAGTACTTC
CASSLQGEQYF
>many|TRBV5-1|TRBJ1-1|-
TGCGCCAGCAGCCTCACAGGGTCCACTGAAGCTTTCTTT
CASSLTGSTEAFF
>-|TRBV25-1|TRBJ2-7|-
TGTGCCAGCAGTGAATATGCAGGCGTAGGCTACGAGCAGTACTTC
CASSEYAGVGYEQYF
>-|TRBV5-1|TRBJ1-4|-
TGCGCCAGCAGCTTGGACAGCCTCAGTGAAAAACTGTTTTTT
CASSLDSLSEKLFF
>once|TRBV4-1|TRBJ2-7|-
TGCGCCAGCAGCCAATATTGGGGAGGTTCCGCCAGCGGAGCCTCCTACGAGCAGTACTTC
CASSQYWGGSASGASYEQYF
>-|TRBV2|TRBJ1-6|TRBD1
TGTGCCAGCAGTACAGGGGGACATTCACCCCTCCACTTT
CASSTGGHSPLHF
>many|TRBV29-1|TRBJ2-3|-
TGCAGCGTCGAGGACTCCTCAGATACGCAGTATTTT
CSVEDSSDTQYF
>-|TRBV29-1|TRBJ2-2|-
TGCAGCGTTGAAGCGCTAGCGTCGAACGCCGGGGAGCTGTTTTTT
CSVEALASNAGELFF
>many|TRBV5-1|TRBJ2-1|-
TGCGCCAGCAGCTTGGTACCAGGGGCCTACAATGAGCAGTTCTTC
CASSLVPGAYNEQFF
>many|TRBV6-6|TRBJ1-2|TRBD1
TGTGCCAGCAGTTACAGGGGGCAAGGCTACACCTTC
CASSYRGQGYTF
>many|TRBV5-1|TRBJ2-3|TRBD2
TGCGCCAGCATGCTAGCGGGAAGCACAGATACGCAGTATTTT
CASMLAGSTDTQYF
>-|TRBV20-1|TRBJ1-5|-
TGCAGTTCCAAAGGGGGGGCGAGGCAGCCCCAGCATTTT
CSSKGGARQPQHF
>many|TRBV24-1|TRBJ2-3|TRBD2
TGTGCCACCAGTGGAGCGGGGGGCGGGGATACGCAGTATTTT
CATSGAGGGDTQYF
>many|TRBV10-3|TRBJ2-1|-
TGTGCCATCGCCCCTAGTAACCGCAATGAGCAGTTCTTC
CAIAPSNRNEQFF